This T cell receptor (beta chain) was captured by sequencing in a study of T-cell reconstitution after alpha-beta-depleted transplantation in children. CDR1 MGHDK and CDR2 SYGVNS come from the germline V gene. This CDR3 comprises 17 residues. V dropped 6 bases and J dropped 4 bases, with 23 bases sitting between them. The library targeted TCRbeta and was prepared with unique molecular identifiers. TCRdb re-called the PCR reads with MiXCR, one entry per CDR3 protein. The sample has fewer than 250,000 distinct CDR3 sequences, less than 9% seen once. This clonotype was seen a few times. V and J are TRBV25-1 and TRBJ2-3; possible D gene TRBD1, 5 bases. Specimen: PBMCs, mostly from graft donor cells, collected 180 days after TCRalphabeta/CD19-depleted stem cell transplant. The receptor comes from a male patient younger than 18 who had a stem cell transplant for acute lymphoblastic leukemia, so the T cells may come from the graft donor. For the CDR3, the DNA is TGTGCCAGCAGCACAGGAGTGATCCCCCACATCGCAGATACGCAGTATTTT. The encoded protein is CASSTGVIPHIADTQYF.